The rows below give T cell receptor beta chains drawn from one sample of a study. TCRdb reprocessed the 5' RACE reads with MiXCR, giving one entry per CDR3 protein. This sample has approximately 31,000 distinct CDR3 sequences, with 26% found just once. Sequencing was done on a sample of naive CD4+ T cells sorted from a lymph node. These receptors were obtained from a female donor with breast cancer. CDR3s include the opening cysteine and the closing phenylalanine or tryptophan. Fields, in order: CDR3 protein, CDR3 DNA, clone size, V gene, D gene, J gene. The D gene is left open where the match is weak. Some rows mark clone size as missing; the rest say once, few, many or name a class of expanded clone.

cdr3_aa: CASSFQLAGDIDTQYF
cdr3_nt: TGTGCCAGCAGCTTCCAACTAGCGGGAGATATTGATACGCAGTATTTT
clone_size: many
v_call: TRBV7-9
d_call: TRBD2
j_call: TRBJ2-3

cdr3_aa: CASRKHRENPEAFF
cdr3_nt: TGTGCCAGCCGGAAACACAGGGAGAACCCTGAAGCTTTCTTT
clone_size: NA
v_call: TRBV27
d_call: NA
j_call: TRBJ1-1

cdr3_aa: CASSFLGASEEYF
cdr3_nt: TGTGCCAGCAGCTTCCTAGGGGCTAGCGAGGAGTACTTC
clone_size: few
v_call: TRBV7-2
d_call: NA
j_call: TRBJ2-4

cdr3_aa: CASQSWNTGELFF
cdr3_nt: TGTGCCAGCCAATCTTGGAACACCGGGGAGCTGTTTTTT
clone_size: few
v_call: TRBV6-5
d_call: NA
j_call: TRBJ2-2

cdr3_aa: CASSTTDTQYF
cdr3_nt: TGTGCCAGCAGTACGACAGATACGCAGTATTTT
clone_size: NA
v_call: TRBV3-1
d_call: NA
j_call: TRBJ2-3

cdr3_aa: CASSLKGDYEQYF
cdr3_nt: TGTGCCAGCAGTTTAAAGGGGGACTACGAGCAGTACTTC
clone_size: medium-sized
v_call: TRBV27
d_call: NA
j_call: TRBJ2-7

cdr3_aa: CASSLAGTVDEQYF
cdr3_nt: TGTGCCAGCAGTCTAGCGGGGACTGTTGACGAGCAGTACTTC
clone_size: few
v_call: TRBV2
d_call: TRBD2
j_call: TRBJ2-7

cdr3_aa: CASSYRPGLGYTF
cdr3_nt: TGCGCCAGCAGCTACCGGCCGGGGCTGGGCTACACCTTC
clone_size: few
v_call: TRBV5-1
d_call: NA
j_call: TRBJ1-2

cdr3_aa: CASSYLSGMVETQYF
cdr3_nt: TGTGCCAGCAGTTACCTTAGCGGGATGGTAGAGACCCAGTACTTC
clone_size: many
v_call: TRBV6-5
d_call: TRBD2
j_call: TRBJ2-5

cdr3_aa: CASRKKETQYF
cdr3_nt: TGTGCCAGCAGGAAAAAGGAGACCCAGTACTTC
clone_size: NA
v_call: TRBV28
d_call: NA
j_call: TRBJ2-5

cdr3_aa: CASSLVAGLNLNEQFF
cdr3_nt: TGTGCCAGCAGTTTAGTGGCGGGACTAAATTTGAATGAGCAGTTCTTC
clone_size: NA
v_call: TRBV12-3/TRBV12-4
d_call: TRBD2
j_call: TRBJ2-1

cdr3_aa: CAGSLMAPGSSNEQFF
cdr3_nt: TGTGCCGGCAGCTTAATGGCTCCTGGGAGTTCCAATGAGCAGTTCTTC
clone_size: NA
v_call: TRBV7-2
d_call: NA
j_call: TRBJ2-1

cdr3_aa: CASSSPMGVQRDTQYF
cdr3_nt: TGTGCCAGCAGCTCCCCTATGGGGGTGCAACGTGATACGCAGTATTTT
clone_size: few
v_call: TRBV7-2
d_call: NA
j_call: TRBJ2-3

cdr3_aa: CASSQRDRVVKETQYF
cdr3_nt: TGCGCCAGCAGCCAACGGGACAGGGTGGTCAAAGAGACCCAGTACTTC
clone_size: few
v_call: TRBV4-1
d_call: TRBD1
j_call: TRBJ2-5

cdr3_aa: CASSDLYEQYF
cdr3_nt: TGCGCCAGCAGCGACCTCTACGAGCAGTACTTC
clone_size: few
v_call: TRBV5-1
d_call: NA
j_call: TRBJ2-7